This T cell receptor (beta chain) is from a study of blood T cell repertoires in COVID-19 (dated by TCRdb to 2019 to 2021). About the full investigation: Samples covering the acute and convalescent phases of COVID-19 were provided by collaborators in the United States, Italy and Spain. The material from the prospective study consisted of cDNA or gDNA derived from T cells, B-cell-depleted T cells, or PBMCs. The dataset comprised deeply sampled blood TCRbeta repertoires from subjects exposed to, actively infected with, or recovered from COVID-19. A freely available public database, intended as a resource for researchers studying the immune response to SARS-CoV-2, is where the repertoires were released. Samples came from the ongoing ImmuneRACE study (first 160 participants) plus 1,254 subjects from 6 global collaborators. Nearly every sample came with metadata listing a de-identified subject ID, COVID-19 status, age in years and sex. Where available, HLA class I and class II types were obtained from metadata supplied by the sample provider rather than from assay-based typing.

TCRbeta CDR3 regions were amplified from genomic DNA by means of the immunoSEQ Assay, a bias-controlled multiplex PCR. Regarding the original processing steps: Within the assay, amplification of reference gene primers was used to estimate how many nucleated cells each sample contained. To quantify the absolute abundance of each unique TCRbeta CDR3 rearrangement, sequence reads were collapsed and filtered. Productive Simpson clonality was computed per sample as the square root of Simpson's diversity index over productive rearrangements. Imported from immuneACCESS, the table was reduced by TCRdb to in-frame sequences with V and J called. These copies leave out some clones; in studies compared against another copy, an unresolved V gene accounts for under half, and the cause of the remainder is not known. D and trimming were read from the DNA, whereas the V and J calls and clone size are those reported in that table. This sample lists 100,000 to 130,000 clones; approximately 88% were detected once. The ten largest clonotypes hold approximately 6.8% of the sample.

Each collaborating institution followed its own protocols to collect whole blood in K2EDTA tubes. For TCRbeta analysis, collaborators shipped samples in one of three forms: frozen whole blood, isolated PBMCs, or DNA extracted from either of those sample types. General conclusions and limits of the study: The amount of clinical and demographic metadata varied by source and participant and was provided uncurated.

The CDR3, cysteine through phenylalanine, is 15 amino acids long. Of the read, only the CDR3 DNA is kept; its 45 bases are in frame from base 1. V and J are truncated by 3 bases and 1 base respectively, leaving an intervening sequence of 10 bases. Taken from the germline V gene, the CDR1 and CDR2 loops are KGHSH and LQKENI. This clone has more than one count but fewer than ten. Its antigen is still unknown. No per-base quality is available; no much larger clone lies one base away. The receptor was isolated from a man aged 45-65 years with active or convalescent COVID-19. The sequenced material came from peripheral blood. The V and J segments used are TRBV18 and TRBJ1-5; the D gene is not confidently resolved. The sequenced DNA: TGTGCCAGCTCACCCAGTGGAGGGAGCAATCAGCCCCAGCATTTT. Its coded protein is CASSPSGGSNQPQHF.